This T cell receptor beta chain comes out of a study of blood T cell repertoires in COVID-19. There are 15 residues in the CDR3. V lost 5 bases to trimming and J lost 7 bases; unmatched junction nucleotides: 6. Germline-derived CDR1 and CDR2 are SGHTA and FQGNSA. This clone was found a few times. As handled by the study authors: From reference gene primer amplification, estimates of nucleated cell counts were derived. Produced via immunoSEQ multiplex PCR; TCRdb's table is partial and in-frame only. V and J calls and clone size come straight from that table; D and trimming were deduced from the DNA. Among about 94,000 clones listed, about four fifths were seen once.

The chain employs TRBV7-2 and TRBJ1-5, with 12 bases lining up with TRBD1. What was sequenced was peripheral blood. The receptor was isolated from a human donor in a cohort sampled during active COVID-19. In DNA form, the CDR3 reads TGTGCCAGCAGCCGTGGGACAGGGGGCTGGCAGCCCCAGCATTTT. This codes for CASSRGTGGWQPQHF.